What follows are 20 T cell receptor beta chains derived from one specimen sequenced in a study of technical replicates of blood from a few donors. The protocol was immunoSEQ multiplex PCR, while the TCRdb copy is restricted to in-frame clones and leaves out a portion. The table records around 67,000 clones, 80% to 95% of them present only once. The specimen sequenced was T cells isolated from PBMCs. These receptors were obtained from a human donor in good health.

The rearrangement uses TRBV4-2 and TRBJ1-4, with 9 nucleotides matching TRBD1. CDR1 is LGHNA and CDR2 is YNFKEQ in the germline V gene. CDR3 length: 16 residues. Unmatched junction bases numbered 3, after V lost 0 bases and J lost 4 bases. The DNA for the CDR3 is TGTGCCAGCAGCCAAGATTTGGGACAGGGTAATGAAAAACTGTTTTTT. Translated, it gives CASSQDLGQGNEKLFF.

CDR3 coding DNA: TGTGCCTGGACCCCGACAGGGGGGTGGTATGGCTACACCTTC. Translation gives CAWTPTGGWYGYTF. The chain joins TRBV30 to TRBJ1-2; 9 positions agree with TRBD1. The V segment lost 4 bases and the J segment 5 bases; nucleotides outside the gene matches: 8. The CDR3 spans 14 residues. CDR1 is GTSNPN and CDR2 is SVGIG in the germline V gene (reference sequence). Combining the CDR3 with reference TRBV30 and TRBJ1-2 gives the whole variable domain SQTIHQWPATLVQPVGSPLSLECTVEGTSNPNLYWYRQAAGRGLQLLFYSVGIGQISSEVPQNLSASRPQDRQFILSSKKLLLSDSGFYLCAWTPTGGWYGYTFGSGTRLTVV.

The chain couples TRBV2 to TRBJ2-3, with D hard to call. The CDR3 is 14 residues long. V dropped 4 bases and J dropped 2 bases, with 10 bases sitting between them. The germline gives CDR1 SNHLY, CDR2 FYNNEI. The CDR3 bases are TGTGCCAGCAGTGTGAGGCCCCTCACAGATACGCAGTATTTT. This codes for CASSVRPLTDTQYF.

J is TRBJ2-3 and V is TRBV7-7, with TRBD2 identical over 9 bases. The CDR3 is made up of 16 amino acids. Germline V CDR1 and CDR2: SSHAT, FNYEAQ (reference sequence). The V and J ends lost 1 base and 5 bases, in that order; junction bases with no gene match: 7. This chain's CDR3 is CASSLGAGGPKDTQYF. In DNA form, the CDR3 reads TGTGCCAGCAGCTTAGGGGCGGGAGGGCCGAAAGATACGCAGTATTTT.

This clone was seen a single time. This chain connects TRBV7-2 to TRBJ2-1, with 8 nucleotides matching TRBD2. The CDR3 totals 16 residues. The germline gives CDR1 SGHTA, CDR2 FQGNSA. The ends lost 4 bases at V and 6 bases at J; junction bases unmatched: 11. Here the CDR3 DNA reads TGTGCCAGCAGCTCAGCCCCGGGACTAGAAATCAATGAGCAGTTCTTC. The encoded protein is CASSSAPGLEINEQFF.

This clone has only one observation. At one end the junction does not follow the germline gene, possibly because of a read error. The chain is built from TRBV7-7 and TRBJ2-5, with TRBD1 identical over 7 bases. The CDR3 runs to 14 residues. CDR1 is SSHAT and CDR2 is FNYEAQ in the germline V gene (reference sequence). The CDR3 is CASSFDRATETQYF. CDR3 DNA sequence: TGTGCTAGCAGTTTCGACAGGGCAACAGAGACCCAGTACTTC.

Comments on this clone: The junction and the germline gene differ at one end; a read error may be behind it. The J gene is TRBJ1-4, the V gene TRBV6-6, with 9 bases fitting TRBD1. The CDR3 spans 16 residues. Germline-derived CDR1 and CDR2 are MNHNY and SVGAGI (reference sequence). The CDR3 DNA follows: TGTGCCAGCAGCTACTTCCAGCGGGACAGGGATGAAAAACTGTTTTTT. This gives the protein CASSYFQRDRDEKLFF.

J is TRBJ1-2 and V is TRBV11-2; tentatively, D is TRBD1 (5 bases). V gave up 0 bases and J gave up 5 bases, with 13 bases separating them. CDR3 length: 15 amino acids. Per germline, CDR1 SGHAT and CDR2 FQNNGV. The CDR3 DNA reads TGTGCCAGCAGCTTAGATCTGGGGCGGGGTTATGGCTACACCTTC. It specifies CASSLDLGRGYGYTF.

This sequence joins TRBV7-3 and TRBJ1-1; maybe TRBD1 (5 bases). V was pared by 6 bases and J by 7 bases, with 12 bases between. The CDR3 is 12 amino acids. Germline CDR1 SGHTA, CDR2 FQGTGA. CDR3 region: CASSRVGGEAFF. In nucleotides, the CDR3 is TGTGCCAGCAGTCGAGTGGGGGGTGAAGCTTTCTTT.

This chain joins TRBV6-6 and TRBJ2-1, with 8 bases lining up with TRBD2. This CDR3 contains 13 residues. CDR1 MNHNY and CDR2 SVGAGI come from the germline V gene (reference sequence). The V and J ends lost 7 bases and 6 bases, in that order; junction bases with no gene match: 5. CDR3 coding DNA: TGTGCCAGCACGGGAGGGCGATTCAATGAGCAGTTCTTC. Encoded protein: CASTGGRFNEQFF.

V is TRBV29-1 and J is TRBJ2-1; TRBD1 agrees at 7 bases. CDR3 length: 10 amino acids. The V gene end was trimmed by 7 bases and the J gene end by 15 bases; junction bases not matched to a gene: 9. Germline values: CDR1 SQVTM, CDR2 ANQGSEA. The CDR3 spells CSGAGTALFF. The CDR3 DNA follows: TGCAGCGGCGCCGGGACAGCCCTGTTCTTC.

This clone occurred a few times. CDR3 DNA sequence: TGCGCCAGCACCCGACAGGGGACCTACAATGAGCAGTTCTTC. This translates into CASTRQGTYNEQFF. This rearrangement joins TRBV5-1 to TRBJ2-1, with TRBD1 matching over 8 bases. With V trimmed by 6 bases and J by 2 bases, 4 bases remained unmatched. Germline V gives CDR1 SGHRS, CDR2 YFSETQ. The length of the CDR3 is 14 residues.

The CDR3 nucleotides read TGTGCCAGCAGTGAAGACGGTGAGACCCAGTACTTC. Its protein product is CASSEDGETQYF. V usage is TRBV2 and J usage is TRBJ2-5; D gene unclear. Germline CDR1 reads SNHLY; CDR2 reads FYNNEI. Trimming removed 1 base at V and 5 bases at J, with 5 bases between. The CDR3 consists of 12 residues.

The table lists this clone with a count of one. J is TRBJ2-2 and V is TRBV19; TRBD1 agrees at 9 bases. The V segment lost 7 bases and the J segment 1 base; nucleotides outside the gene matches: 4. CDR1 and CDR2 from the germline V gene are LNHDA and SQIVND (reference sequence). The CDR3 totals 15 residues. Here the CDR3 reads CASILDRGNTGELFF. The CDR3 DNA follows: TGTGCCAGTATCCTGGACAGGGGGAACACCGGGGAGCTGTTTTTT. Complete variable domain (other parts from reference TRBV19 and TRBJ2-2): DGGITQSPKYLFRKEGQNVTLSCEQNLNHDAMYWYRQDPGQGLRLIYYSQIVNDFQKGDIAEGYSVSREKKESFPLTVTSAQKNPTAFYLCASILDRGNTGELFFGEGSRLTVL.

The chain is built from TRBV28 and TRBJ2-5; D remains unclear. CDR1 is MDHEN, CDR2 SYDVKM, per germline. The CDR3 totals 14 residues. Trimming pared 3 bases from V and 5 bases from J, leaving 13 bases between. The CDR3 is CASSLVQDPETQYF. Here the CDR3 DNA reads TGTGCCAGCAGTTTGGTTCAGGATCCGGAGACCCAGTACTTC. Full variable domain (missing parts from reference TRBV28 and TRBJ2-5): DVKVTQSSRYLVKRTGEKVFLECVQDMDHENMFWYRQDPGLGLRLIYFSYDVKMKEKGDIPEGYSVSREKKERFSLILESASTNQTSMYLCASSLVQDPETQYFGPGTRLLVL.

Here the CDR3 reads CASSGREAENIQYF. DNA of the CDR3: TGTGCCAGCAGCGGGCGGGAGGCAGAAAACATTCAGTACTTC. The chain uses TRBV9 and TRBJ2-4, with 8 bases identical to TRBD2. The CDR3 consists of 14 residues. With 3 bases clipped from V and 5 bases from J, the junction kept 4 bases outside the gene matches. Germline values: CDR1 SGDLS, CDR2 YYNGEE. Looking up the rest from reference TRBV9 and TRBJ2-4 gives the full variable domain: DSGVTQTPKHLITATGQRVTLRCSPRSGDLSVYWYQQSLDQGLQFLIQYYNGEERAKGNILERFSAQQFPDLHSELNLSSLELGDSALYFCASSGREAENIQYFGAGTRLSVL.

Turning to this clone: Its ends do not fully match the called genes, so a read error is possible. The J gene is TRBJ1-3, the V gene TRBV28; the match to TRBD1 covers 7 bases. Per germline, CDR1 MDHEN and CDR2 SYDVKM. This CDR3 comprises 15 residues. The CDR3 loop reads CASTLSGGPGNTIYF. In nucleotides, the CDR3 is TGTGCCAGCACTTTATCAGGGGGGCCTGGAAACACCATATATTTT.

This clone was observed once. This chain connects TRBV4-3 to TRBJ2-7; 10 bases fit TRBD2. This CDR3 has 21 amino acids. J was trimmed by 3 bases and V by 3 bases; bases with no gene match: 23. Germline CDR1 is LGHNA and CDR2 is YSLEER. In nucleotides, the CDR3 is TGCGCCAGCAGCCATTCGAGTGCTGGAGCGGGAGGGCGAAACGGGATCTACGAGCAGTACTTC. Translated: CASSHSSAGAGGRNGIYEQYF.

The gene calls are TRBV14 and TRBJ2-7, with unresolved D. Germline V lookup: CDR1 SGHDN, CDR2 FVKESK. With 1 base removed from V and 0 bases from J, the gap between germline ends came to 13 bases. This CDR3 has 16 residues. The CDR3 DNA reads TGTGCCAGCAGCCAAGGCAACCACCCTATCTCCTACGAGCAGTACTTC. Its protein is CASSQGNHPISYEQYF. The entire variable domain, with the rest obtained from reference TRBV14 and TRBJ2-7, is as follows: EAGVTQFPSHSVIEKGQTVTLRCDPISGHDNLYWYRRVMGKEIKFLLHFVKESKQDESGMPNNRFLAERTGGTYSTLKVQPAELEDSGVYFCASSQGNHPISYEQYFGPGTRLTVT.

The J gene is TRBJ2-7, the V gene TRBV30, with 7 bases fitting TRBD2. Germline CDR1 reads GTSNPN; CDR2 reads SVGIG (reference sequence). The CDR3 length is 12 residues. Here the CDR3 DNA reads TGTGCTTTGGCGAGCGGGATTCGCGAGCAGTACTTC. This codes for CALASGIREQYF. The full variable domain, completed using reference TRBV30 and TRBJ2-7, is SQTIHQWPATLVQPVGSPLSLECTVEGTSNPNLYWYRQAAGRGLQLLFYSVGIGQISSEVPQNLSASRPQDRQFILSSKKLLLSDSGFYLCALASGIREQYFGPGTRLTVT.